This T cell receptor beta chain was found in a study of T cell changes during pregnancy in multiple sclerosis. Repertoires were generated with immunoSEQ multiplex PCR, while TCRdb's copy carries only in-frame clones and drops some. The repertoire holds some 77,000 clones, with approximately 94% as singletons. V was clipped by 0 bases and J by 3 bases; unmatched bases: 2. Germline values: CDR1 SGHVS, CDR2 FQNEAQ. The length of the CDR3 is 14 residues. The clonotype comes from a female donor in good health, enrolled as a control in a pregnancy study. The specimen comprised peripheral blood, sampled after pregnancy. V gene TRBV7-8 combines with J gene TRBJ2-7; 7 bases are shared with TRBD1. CDR3 nucleotide sequence: TGTGCCAGCAGCTTAGCCGGGACAGACTACGAGCAGTACTTC. As protein: CASSLAGTDYEQYF.